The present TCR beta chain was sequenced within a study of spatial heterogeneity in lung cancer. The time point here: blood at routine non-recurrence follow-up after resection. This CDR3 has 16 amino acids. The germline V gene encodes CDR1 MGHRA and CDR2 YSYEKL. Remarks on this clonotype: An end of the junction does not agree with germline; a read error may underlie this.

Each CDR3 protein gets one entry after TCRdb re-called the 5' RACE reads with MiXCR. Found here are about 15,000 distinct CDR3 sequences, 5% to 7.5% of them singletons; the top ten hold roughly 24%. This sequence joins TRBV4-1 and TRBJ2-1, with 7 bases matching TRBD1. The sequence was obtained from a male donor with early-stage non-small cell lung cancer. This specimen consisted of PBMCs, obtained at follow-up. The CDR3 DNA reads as TGCGCCAGGAGCCATCCTGGTGGACAGGAATACAATGAGCAGTTCTTC. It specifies CARSHPGGQEYNEQFF.